One sample yielded the 22 T cell receptor beta chains listed below, sequenced in a study of blood T cell repertoires in COVID-19 (dated by TCRdb to the early 2020s). Library creation used the immunoSEQ multiplex PCR assay. The table comes from immuneACCESS by way of TCRdb, which keeps in-frame sequences with V and J called. Part of the clones is missing from these tables; in studies checked, under half for an unresolved V gene and the rest for unknown reasons. Here the sample has more than 400,000 clones; 87% occur a single time. Around 0.64% of the sample comes from the top ten. Specimen: PBMCs or T cells enriched from blood (not recorded which). All receptors come from a woman aged 18-29 years who had recovered from COVID-19.

The V and J genes are TRBV28 and TRBJ2-7; possible D gene TRBD1, 6 bases. The CDR3 is made up of 14 amino acids. Germline CDR1 is MDHEN and CDR2 is SYDVKM. V lost 4 bases and J 2 bases, leaving 12 bases between the germline ends. The CDR3 region is CASSWTAAPYEQYF. The CDR3, as DNA: TGTGCCAGCAGTTGGACAGCTGCTCCCTACGAGCAGTACTTC.

The chain is built from TRBV6-5 and TRBJ1-2; TRBD1 matches 8 bases. Germline CDR1 is MNHEY and CDR2 is SVGAGI. This CDR3 has 13 residues. With 6 bases clipped from V and 9 bases from J, the junction kept 9 bases outside the gene matches. The CDR3 region is CASSLDRGSRYTF. CDR3 nucleotides: TGTGCCAGCAGCCTAGACAGGGGTAGTCGCTACACCTTC.

The rearrangement links TRBV5-1 to TRBJ2-2; TRBD1 agrees at 8 bases. The CDR3 totals 20 residues. Germline CDR1 SGHRS, CDR2 YFSETQ. The ends lost 7 bases at V and 5 bases at J; junction bases unmatched: 25. CDR3 in amino acids: CASAFHPETGVPWETGELFF. CDR3 DNA: TGCGCCAGCGCTTTTCACCCCGAGACAGGGGTCCCTTGGGAGACCGGGGAGCTGTTTTTT.

In nucleotides, the CDR3 is TGTGCCAGCAGCTTGTTTACGGCGGAGAATGAGCAGTTCTTC. Amino acid sequence: CASSLFTAENEQFF. The chain employs TRBV5-8 and TRBJ2-1; no clear D gene. The CDR3 covers 14 residues. The germline V and J ends were trimmed by 1 base and 7 bases, with 12 bases remaining between them. Germline V gene lookup returns CDR1 SGHTS and CDR2 YDEGEE.

V usage is TRBV18 and J usage is TRBJ2-1; the match to TRBD2 covers 8 bases. Per germline, CDR1 KGHSH and CDR2 LQKENI. The CDR3 covers 16 residues. The V and J ends lost 3 bases and 0 bases, in that order; junction bases with no gene match: 4. The CDR3 DNA is TGTGCCAGCTCACCCTCGGGGGGGGACTCCTACAATGAGCAGTTCTTC. It encodes CASSPSGGDSYNEQFF.

The genes are TRBV7-3 and TRBJ1-1, with D possibly being TRBD1 (6 bases). The CDR3 is made up of 13 amino acids. From germline, CDR1 is SGHTA and CDR2 FQGTGA. V lost 6 bases, J lost 3 bases, and 11 bases lay in between. In DNA form, the CDR3 reads TGTGCCAGCAGTCGACCAGGGGACACTGAAGCTTTCTTT. Encoded protein: CASSRPGDTEAFF. Complete variable domain (other parts from reference TRBV7-3 and TRBJ1-1): GAGVSQTPSNKVTEKGKYVELRCDPISGHTALYWYRQSLGQGPEFLIYFQGTGAADDSGLPNDRFFAVRPEGSVSTLKIQRTERGDSAVYLCASSRPGDTEAFFGQGTRLTVV.

The gene calls are TRBV30 and TRBJ1-1; D remains unclear. The CDR3 consists of 13 residues. V lost 0 bases and J lost 1, with 6 bases in between. Per germline, CDR1 GTSNPN and CDR2 SVGIG (reference sequence). CDR3 residues: CAWSVIANTEAFF. The CDR3, as DNA: TGTGCCTGGAGTGTAATAGCGAACACTGAAGCTTTCTTT.

The CDR3 reads CASSWDQGTEAFF. CDR3 bases: TGTGCCAGCAGTTGGGATCAGGGGACTGAAGCTTTCTTT. V gene TRBV27 combines with J gene TRBJ1-1, with D perhaps matching TRBD1 (6 bases). This CDR3 region has 13 residues. The germline V gene has CDR1 MNHEY and CDR2 SMNVEV (reference sequence). Trimming pared 4 bases from V and 5 bases from J, leaving 11 bases between.

The V and J genes are TRBV15 and TRBJ1-6; the D gene is possibly TRBD1 (6 bases). Trimming removed 2 bases from V and 7 bases from J, with 12 bases in between. The CDR3 length is 15 residues. Looked up from germline, CDR1 is LNHNV and CDR2 is YYDKDF (reference sequence). Here the CDR3 reads CATSRPQGSNSPLHF. The DNA of the CDR3 is TGTGCCACCAGCAGACCACAGGGTTCAAATTCACCCCTCCACTTT.

The chain carries TRBV2 and TRBJ1-1, with 7 bases matching TRBD1. Trimming at V came to 6 bases and at J to 0 bases, leaving 7 bases not matched to a gene. Germline CDR1 is SNHLY and CDR2 is FYNNEI. The CDR3 sequence is 15 residues long. Here the CDR3 reads CASRETGTVNTEAFF. CDR3 nucleotides: TGTGCCAGCAGGGAGACCGGGACAGTGAACACTGAAGCTTTCTTT.

The genes are TRBV4-1 and TRBJ2-3; 8 nucleotides agree with TRBD2. CDR1 is MGHRA, CDR2 YSYEKL, per germline. V lost 0 bases, J lost 5 bases, and 7 bases stayed unmatched. This CDR3 is 16 amino acids long. The CDR3 is CASSQDRRGGVDTQYF. In DNA, the CDR3 is TGCGCCAGCAGCCAAGATCGTCGGGGGGGCGTAGATACGCAGTATTTT.

This clone has a single count. The V gene is TRBV7-3, the J gene TRBJ2-1, with 15 bases identical to TRBD2. V lost 6 bases and J lost 12; bases outside the gene matches: 6. This CDR3 spans 14 amino acids. Germline CDR1 and CDR2: SGHTA and FQGTGA. For the CDR3, the DNA is TGTGCCAGCAGTGCGGGACTAGCGGGGGGCGGGCAGTTCTTC. Its translation is CASSAGLAGGGQFF. The whole variable domain, remainder taken from reference TRBV7-3 and TRBJ2-1, is GAGVSQTPSNKVTEKGKYVELRCDPISGHTALYWYRQSLGQGPEFLIYFQGTGAADDSGLPNDRFFAVRPEGSVSTLKIQRTERGDSAVYLCASSAGLAGGGQFFGPGTRLTVL.

The chain carries TRBV5-1 and TRBJ1-5; 7 bases fit TRBD1. The V segment lost 4 bases and the J segment 5 bases; nucleotides outside the gene matches: 9. Germline lookup yields CDR1 SGHRS and CDR2 YFSETQ. There are 15 residues in the CDR3. The CDR3 is CASSREGAWDQPQHF. CDR3 nucleotides: TGCGCCAGCAGCCGGGAGGGGGCTTGGGATCAGCCCCAGCATTTT.

This sequence joins TRBV6-5 and TRBJ1-1, with 9 bases that match TRBD1. The CDR3 is 15 amino acids. Trimming cost V 4 bases and J 8 bases; bases outside gene matches: 11. Germline lookup yields CDR1 MNHEY and CDR2 SVGAGI. In DNA, the CDR3 is TGTGCCAGCAGTTTGCTGACAGGGGGTTCAAAAGAAGCTTTCTTT. It specifies CASSLLTGGSKEAFF.

The gene calls are TRBV2 and TRBJ2-1, with unresolved D. Germline V lookup: CDR1 SNHLY, CDR2 FYNNEI. This CDR3 comprises 11 residues. V lost 6 bases, J lost 8 bases, and 8 bases lay in between. The DNA for the CDR3 is TGTGCCAGCAGGGAGTTCGATGAGCAGTTCTTC. Its translation is CASREFDEQFF.

The chain carries TRBV5-4 and TRBJ2-3; 10 positions match TRBD1. This CDR3 has 14 residues. The germline V gene has CDR1 SGHNT and CDR2 YYREEE (reference sequence). Losses at the gene ends were 5 bases for V and 3 bases for J; bases not matched to a gene: 3. CDR3 in amino acids: CASRRDRGTDTQYF. CDR3 DNA sequence: TGTGCCAGCAGAAGGGACAGGGGAACAGATACGCAGTATTTT.

This chain connects TRBV6-5 to TRBJ1-1, with 9 nucleotides matching TRBD1. The V gene's germline CDR1 is MNHEY and CDR2 SVGAGI. After removal of 2 bases from V and 6 bases from J, the junction contained 7 bases not matched to a gene. CDR3 length: 15 amino acids. The CDR3 DNA reads as TGTGCCAGCAGTTACGCCTGGACAGGGGAGGCTGAAGCTTTCTTT. Protein: CASSYAWTGEAEAFF.

The CDR3 region has the DNA TGTGCCAGCAGCTTCAGGGTAGATAATTCACCCCTCCACTTT. Amino acid sequence: CASSFRVDNSPLHF. The J gene is TRBJ1-6, the V gene TRBV5-4; possible D gene TRBD1, 5 bases. The CDR3 contains 14 residues. Germline CDR1 reads SGHNT; CDR2 reads YYREEE (reference sequence). V lost 2 bases, J lost 5 bases, and 8 bases lay in between.

This chain links TRBV4-2 with TRBJ1-1; 9 nucleotides align to TRBD1. J lost 6 bases, V lost 0 bases, and 5 bases had no gene match. The CDR3 consists of 15 residues. Germline V gives CDR1 LGHNA, CDR2 YNFKEQ. CDR3 region: CASSQEGTGTSEAFF. In nucleotides, the CDR3 is TGTGCCAGCAGCCAAGAAGGGACAGGGACTTCTGAAGCTTTCTTT.

J is TRBJ1-2 and V is TRBV11-2, with a weak D call TRBD1 (6 bases). The CDR3 has 13 amino acids. The germline V and J ends were trimmed by 1 base and 11 bases, with 14 bases remaining between them. Germline V gives CDR1 SGHAT, CDR2 FQNNGV. Here the CDR3 reads CASSLVVGGEYTF. DNA of the CDR3: TGTGCCAGCAGCTTAGTGGTAGGGGGAGAGTACACCTTC.

V gene TRBV15 combines with J gene TRBJ2-1; D gene ambiguous. The germline V and J ends were trimmed by 5 bases and 6 bases, with 8 bases remaining between them. CDR3 size: 12 residues. Germline CDR1 is LNHNV and CDR2 is YYDKDF (reference sequence). The CDR3 bases are TGTGCCACCAGCCGTATTCCCAATGAGCAGTTCTTC. Its protein is CATSRIPNEQFF.

The rearrangement links TRBV10-3 to TRBJ1-2; no clear D. The CDR3 runs to 13 residues. Germline V gene data show CDR1 as ENHRY and CDR2 as SYGVKD. The V end lost 6 bases, the J end lost 8 bases, and 16 bases lay between the germline ends. The CDR3 sequence: CAISSPGISGYTF. The CDR3 nucleotides read TGTGCCATCAGCAGTCCGGGGATCTCAGGCTACACCTTC.